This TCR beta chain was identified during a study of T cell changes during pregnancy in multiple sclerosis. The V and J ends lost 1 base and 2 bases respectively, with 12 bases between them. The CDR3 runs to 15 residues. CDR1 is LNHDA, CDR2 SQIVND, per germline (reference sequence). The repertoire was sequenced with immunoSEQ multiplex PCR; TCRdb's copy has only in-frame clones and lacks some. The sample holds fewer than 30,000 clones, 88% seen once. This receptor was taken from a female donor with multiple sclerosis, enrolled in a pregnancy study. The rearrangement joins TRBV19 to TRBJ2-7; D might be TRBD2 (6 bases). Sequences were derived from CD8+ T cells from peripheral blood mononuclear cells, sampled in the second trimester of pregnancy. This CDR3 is CASSIVGTHTYEQYF. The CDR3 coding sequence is TGTGCCAGTAGTATAGTCGGGACTCACACCTACGAGCAGTACTTC.